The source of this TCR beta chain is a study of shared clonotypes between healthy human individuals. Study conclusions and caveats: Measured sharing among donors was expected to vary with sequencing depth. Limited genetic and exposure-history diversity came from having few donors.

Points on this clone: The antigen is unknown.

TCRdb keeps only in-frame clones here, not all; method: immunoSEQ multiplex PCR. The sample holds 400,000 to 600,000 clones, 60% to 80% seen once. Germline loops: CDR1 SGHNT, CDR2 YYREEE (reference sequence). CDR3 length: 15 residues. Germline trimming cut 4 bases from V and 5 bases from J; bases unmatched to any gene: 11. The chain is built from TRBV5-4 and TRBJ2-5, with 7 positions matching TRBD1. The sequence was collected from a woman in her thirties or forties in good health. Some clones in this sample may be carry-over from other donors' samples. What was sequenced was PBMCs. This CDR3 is CASSGRDRSMETQYF. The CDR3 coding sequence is TGTGCCAGCAGCGGCCGGGACAGATCTATGGAGACCCAGTACTTC.